The 2 T cell receptor beta chains below all came from one sample that was sequenced in a study of T cells in Graves' hyperthyroidism and ophthalmopathy. RNA transcripts gave rise to amplified TCR beta CDR3 regions. HTBI primers drove first-round RT-PCR of the TCR CDR3. TCRdb passed the multiplex PCR reads through MiXCR, listing each CDR3 protein once. The sample carries around 690,000 distinct CDR3 sequences, approximately 15% recorded once. The sequenced sample consisted of blood. These TCRs come from a man aged 45 to 65 with Graves' hyperthyroidism.

The chain is built from TRBV28 and TRBJ2-1, with 7 bases lining up with TRBD2. The CDR3 contains 15 residues. With V trimmed by 3 bases and J by 5 bases, 7 bases remained unmatched. In germline, CDR1 is MDHEN, CDR2 SYDVKM. The CDR3 coding sequence is TGTGCCAGCAGTTTGGTTAGCGGGTGGAACAATGAGCAGTTCTTC. It specifies CASSLVSGWNNEQFF.

This clonotype was detected ten times or more. The V and J genes are TRBV7-2 and TRBJ2-3; D unresolved. The V gene's germline CDR1 is SGHTA and CDR2 FQGNSA. V was cut by 10 bases and J by 0 bases, with 11 bases left in between. The CDR3 consists of 13 residues. The CDR3 region is CATRLSSTDTQYF. The CDR3 DNA sequence: TGTGCCACGAGACTGTCTAGCACAGATACGCAGTATTTT.